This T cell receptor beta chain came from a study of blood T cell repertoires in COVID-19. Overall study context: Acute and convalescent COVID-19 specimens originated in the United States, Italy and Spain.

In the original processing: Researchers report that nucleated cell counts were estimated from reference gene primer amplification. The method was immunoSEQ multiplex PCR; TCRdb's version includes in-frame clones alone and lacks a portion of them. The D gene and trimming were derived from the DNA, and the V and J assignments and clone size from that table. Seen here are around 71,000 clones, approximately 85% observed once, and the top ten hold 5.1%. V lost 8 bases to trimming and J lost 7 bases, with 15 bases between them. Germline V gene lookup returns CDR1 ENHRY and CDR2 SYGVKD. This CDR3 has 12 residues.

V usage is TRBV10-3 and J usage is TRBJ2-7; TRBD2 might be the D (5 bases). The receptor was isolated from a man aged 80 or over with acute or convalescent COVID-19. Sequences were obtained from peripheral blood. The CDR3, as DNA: TGTGCCATCGGGAGACGGCTTCAAGAGCAGTACTTC. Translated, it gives CAIGRRLQEQYF.